The next 10 T cell receptor beta chains were all read from a single sample in a study of OX40 agonist ivuxolimab in advanced cancers. Some clones are missing from TCRdb's copy, which holds only in-frame ones; the method was immunoSEQ multiplex PCR. The sample contains about 16,000 clones, about 75% of which appear only once. The sequencing here drew on CD4+ or CD8+ T cells sorted from blood, taken in a trial of the OX40 agonist ivuxolimab. These receptors originate from an adult with an advanced solid tumor such as melanoma, head and neck, liver or kidney cancer.

V gene TRBV6-1 combines with J gene TRBJ2-7, with D uncertain. Germline V CDR1 and CDR2: MNHNS, SASEGT. Between the trimmed V and J ends, which lost 4 bases and 2 bases, there was a span of 9 bases. This CDR3 region has 13 residues. The CDR3 spells CASSAVGAYEQYF. The CDR3 coding sequence is TGTGCCAGCAGTGCGGTCGGAGCCTACGAGCAGTACTTC.

By its share, this clone is medium-sized (0.01 to 0.1%). J is TRBJ2-7 and V is TRBV6-5, with D unclear. Germline V gives CDR1 MNHEY, CDR2 SVGAGI. The CDR3 has 13 amino acids. V was cut by 0 bases and J by 4 bases, with 7 bases left in between. CDR3 amino acids: CASSYSASYEQYF. Here the CDR3 DNA reads TGTGCCAGCAGTTACTCCGCAAGTTACGAGCAGTACTTC.

The rearrangement links TRBV5-4 to TRBJ1-2; perhaps TRBD1 as D (5 bases). Germline CDR1 and CDR2: SGHNT and YYREEE (reference sequence). With 4 bases removed from V and 6 bases from J, the gap between germline ends came to 22 bases. The CDR3 has 16 amino acids. In DNA form, the CDR3 reads TGTGCCAGCAGCACAGGTGGGGCGGAGTTGAGGGATGGCTACACCTTC. Encoded protein: CASSTGGAELRDGYTF.

The genes are TRBV19 and TRBJ2-7; D is unresolved. The length of the CDR3 is 13 residues. Trimming took off 9 bases at V and 0 bases at J, with 12 bases between the two ends. Germline CDR1 reads LNHDA; CDR2 reads SQIVND (reference sequence). This CDR3 reads CASAFSRSYEQYF. For the CDR3, the DNA is TGTGCCAGCGCTTTTAGCCGCTCCTACGAGCAGTACTTC.

The chain recombines TRBV9 with TRBJ1-1; TRBD1 might be the D (5 bases). Looked up from germline, CDR1 is SGDLS and CDR2 is YYNGEE. V was shortened by 0 bases and J by 0 bases, with 18 bases between the two germline ends. The CDR3 runs to 18 residues. The CDR3 coding sequence is TGTGCCAGCAGCGTAGAGGAGATTATGCGGGGCCTGAACACTGAAGCTTTCTTT. This translates into CASSVEEIMRGLNTEAFF.

The chain combines TRBV6-6 with TRBJ1-2; D is undetermined. Germline V gene sequence: CDR1 MNHNY, CDR2 SVGAGI (reference sequence). The CDR3 has 14 residues. The V gene lost 2 bases and the J gene lost 5 bases, with 12 bases spanning the gap. CDR3 sequence (DNA): TGTGCCAGCAGTTACGTTTCGACTCGATATGGCTACACCTTC. This codes for CASSYVSTRYGYTF.

The V call is TRBV9, the J call TRBJ1-5; a weak D match, TRBD1 (5 bases). V gave up 4 bases and J gave up 6 bases, with 14 bases separating them. The CDR3 length is 14 residues. Germline V gives CDR1 SGDLS, CDR2 YYNGEE. CDR3 sequence: CASSLGGSAQPQHF. The CDR3 DNA sequence: TGTGCCAGCAGCCTGGGGGGGTCGGCTCAGCCCCAGCATTTT.

In its sample, this clone ranks as medium-sized. The genes are TRBV11-3 and TRBJ2-3; 11 nucleotides agree with TRBD2. V gave up 0 bases and J gave up 4 bases; unmatched junction bases: 3. Germline CDR1 reads SGHNT; CDR2 reads YENEEA. The length of the CDR3 is 16 residues. The CDR3: CASSLDLAGGPDTQYF. CDR3 bases: TGTGCCAGCAGCTTAGATCTAGCGGGGGGCCCAGATACGCAGTATTTT.

The chain joins TRBV11-3 to TRBJ2-7, with TRBD1 as a possible D gene (5 bases). Trimming shortened V by 3 bases and J by 4 bases, and 7 bases separated the two germline ends. Germline V gene sequence: CDR1 SGHNT, CDR2 YENEEA. The CDR3 is made up of 12 amino acids. The CDR3 region is CASSFPGYEQYF. Here the CDR3 DNA reads TGTGCCAGCAGCTTCCCAGGGTACGAGCAGTACTTC.

The genes are TRBV6-5 and TRBJ2-7; D gene uncertain. Trimming cost V 0 bases and J 0 bases, with 6 bases left between them. The CDR3 loop spans 14 amino acids. Germline lookup yields CDR1 MNHEY and CDR2 SVGAGI. The CDR3 region is CASSYSSVSYEQYF. In DNA, the CDR3 is TGTGCCAGCAGTTACTCGTCAGTCTCCTACGAGCAGTACTTC.